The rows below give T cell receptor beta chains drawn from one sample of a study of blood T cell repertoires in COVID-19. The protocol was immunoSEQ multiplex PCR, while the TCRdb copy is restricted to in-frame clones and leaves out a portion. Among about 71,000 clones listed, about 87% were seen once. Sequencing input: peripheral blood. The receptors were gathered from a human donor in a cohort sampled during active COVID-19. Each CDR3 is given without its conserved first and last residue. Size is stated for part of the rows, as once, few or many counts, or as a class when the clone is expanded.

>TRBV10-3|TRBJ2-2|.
AMLAGGAGELF
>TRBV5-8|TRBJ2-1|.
ASSLVSPEQF
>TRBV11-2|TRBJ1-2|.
ASSANRVPYNYGYT
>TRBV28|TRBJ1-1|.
ASTTTGRTEAF
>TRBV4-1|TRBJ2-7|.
ASSPQTGEQY
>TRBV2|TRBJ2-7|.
ASRSQGAYEQY
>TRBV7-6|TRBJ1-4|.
ASSQDKGQNQFEKLF
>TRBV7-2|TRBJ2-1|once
ASSSRLAGVYEQF
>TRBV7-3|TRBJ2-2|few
ASSSSGSNTGELF
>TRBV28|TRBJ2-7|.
ASIRREPYEQY
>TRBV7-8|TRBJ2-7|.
ASSAQGMLGGVYEQY
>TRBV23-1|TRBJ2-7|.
ASSQFGGFSYEQY
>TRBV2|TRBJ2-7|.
ASSERQESSYEQY
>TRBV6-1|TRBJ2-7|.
ASSEAGVPGVSREQY
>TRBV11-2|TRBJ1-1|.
ASSGRGAEAF
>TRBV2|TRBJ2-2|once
ASAASGGTGELF
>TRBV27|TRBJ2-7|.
ASSLGSGGSFDQY
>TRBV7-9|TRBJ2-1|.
ASSLMGWTRINNEQF
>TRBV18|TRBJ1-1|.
ASSPRESGTEAF
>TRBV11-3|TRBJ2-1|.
ASSLAGTGGFNEQF
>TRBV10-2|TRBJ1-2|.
ASSSGTRVGYT
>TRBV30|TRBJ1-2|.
AWSAQGMSGYT
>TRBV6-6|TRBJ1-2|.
ASIMDRFYGYT
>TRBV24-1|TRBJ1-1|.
ATSDLTNTEAF
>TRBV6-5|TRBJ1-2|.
ASSSGQGLYGYT
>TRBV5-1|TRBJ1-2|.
ASSPVGQGLGYT
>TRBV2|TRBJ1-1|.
ASRGTGGTEAF
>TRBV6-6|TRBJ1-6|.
ATQGGSNNSPLH
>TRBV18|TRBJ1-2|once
ASSPTGGGGYT
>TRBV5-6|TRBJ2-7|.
ASSLRMTSSDEQY
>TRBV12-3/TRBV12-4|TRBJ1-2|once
ASSLAGRYGYT
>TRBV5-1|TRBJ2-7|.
ASSLDGRVYEQY
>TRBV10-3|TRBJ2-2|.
ATGTANTGELF
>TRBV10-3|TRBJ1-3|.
AISTSTDSGNTIY
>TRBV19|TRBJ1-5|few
ASDRGQNQPQH
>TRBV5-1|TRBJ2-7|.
ASSRGGAPYEQY
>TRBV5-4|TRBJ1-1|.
ASSFDSGYEAF
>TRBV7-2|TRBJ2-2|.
ASSPQGRLVRRPGELF
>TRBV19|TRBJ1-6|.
ASSPRGQLLYNSPLH
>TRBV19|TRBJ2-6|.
ASKGTERSGANVLT
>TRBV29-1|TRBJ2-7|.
SVEVAGRETYEQY
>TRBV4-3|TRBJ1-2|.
ASSQEILRLRKGARGYT